A single sample gave rise to the 32 T cell receptor beta chains below, sequenced in a study of blood T cell repertoires in COVID-19. Assay: immunoSEQ multiplex PCR; the TCRdb copy retains only in-frame clones and omits some. The sample contains 90,000 to 100,000 clones, 86% of which appear only once. Sequenced material: peripheral blood. Every receptor here comes from a man aged 50-60 years with acute or convalescent COVID-19.

This chain joins TRBV13 and TRBJ2-6; D is uncertain. This CDR3 comprises 15 residues. Looked up from germline, CDR1 is PRHDT and CDR2 is FYEKMQ (reference sequence). The V end lost 5 bases, the J end lost 0 bases, and 8 bases lay between the germline ends. Here the CDR3 DNA reads TGTGCCAGCAGCGTAACGGTCTCTGGGGCCAACGTCCTGACTTTC. This gives the protein CASSVTVSGANVLTF.

V and J are TRBV7-6 and TRBJ2-7; 12 bases are a match to TRBD2. CDR3 length equals 18 residues. Germline lookup yields CDR1 SGHVS and CDR2 FNYEAQ. With 5 bases clipped from V and 2 bases from J, the junction kept 13 bases outside the gene matches. The CDR3 DNA reads as TGTGCCAGCAGCCCTTGGACTAGCGGGACCGACTCAACCTACGAGCAGTACTTC. It codes for CASSPWTSGTDSTYEQYF.

The V gene is TRBV5-1, the J gene TRBJ2-1; D might be TRBD2 (6 bases). This CDR3 has 16 residues. Trimming shortened V by 5 bases and J by 4 bases, and 19 bases separated the two germline ends. Germline-derived CDR1 and CDR2 are SGHRS and YFSETQ. DNA of the CDR3: TGCGCCAGCAGGGGGGGTGCGGTTCAGGTTTACAATGAGCAGTTCTTC. Encoded protein: CASRGGAVQVYNEQFF.

The V call is TRBV20-1, the J call TRBJ2-1; D perhaps matches TRBD2 (5 bases). V was trimmed by 3 bases and J by 5 bases, leaving 5 bases between them. Germline CDR1 DFQATT, CDR2 SNEGSKA (reference sequence). This CDR3 contains 11 residues. The CDR3 loop is CSASGDNEQFF. CDR3 bases: TGCAGTGCTAGCGGGGACAATGAGCAGTTCTTC.

This chain links TRBV7-8 with TRBJ2-7; 9 nucleotides agree with TRBD1. J was trimmed by 4 bases and V by 6 bases; bases with no gene match: 4. This CDR3 has 13 amino acids. Germline lookup yields CDR1 SGHVS and CDR2 FQNEAQ. This CDR3 reads CASRGQGWYEQYF. The CDR3 DNA sequence: TGTGCCAGCAGAGGACAGGGGTGGTACGAGCAGTACTTC.

The V gene is TRBV27, the J gene TRBJ2-7; 11 positions match TRBD1. CDR3 length: 15 amino acids. J was trimmed by 2 bases and V by 5 bases; bases with no gene match: 5. Germline loops: CDR1 MNHEY, CDR2 SMNVEV (reference sequence). The CDR3 nucleotides read TGTGCCAGCAGTCTACAGGGACAGGGGGCCTACGAGCAGTACTTC. Its translation: CASSLQGQGAYEQYF.

The chain has TRBV9 and TRBJ1-6; D uncertain. Trimming took 1 base from V and 9 from J, leaving 8 bases between them. Germline-derived CDR1 and CDR2 are SGDLS and YYNGEE. CDR3 length equals 13 residues. CDR3 bases: TGTGCCAGCAGCGTACGGGAGGGTTCACCCCTCCACTTT. It is translated as CASSVREGSPLHF.

The chain links TRBV14 to TRBJ2-1, with TRBD2 matching 8 bases. Germline V gives CDR1 SGHDN, CDR2 FVKESK. This CDR3 has 15 residues. The trim removed 1 base at V and 6 bases at J, leaving 5 bases unmatched. The CDR3 nucleotides read TGTGCCAGCAGCCAAGGGACTAGCCGGGCCAATGAGCAGTTCTTC. Its translation is CASSQGTSRANEQFF.

This clone showed up just once. V gene TRBV29-1 combines with J gene TRBJ1-2; 10 nucleotides align to TRBD1. This CDR3 spans 13 amino acids. V lost 4 bases to trimming and J lost 2 bases; unmatched junction nucleotides: 1. Germline CDR1 reads SQVTM; CDR2 reads ANQGSEA. CDR3 in amino acids: CSVGTGGNYGYTF. In DNA form, the CDR3 reads TGCAGCGTTGGGACAGGGGGAAACTATGGCTACACCTTC.

V and J are TRBV6-1 and TRBJ1-4; TRBD1 matches at 7 bases. V shed 1 base, J shed 7 bases, and the junction held 6 bases outside the gene matches. This CDR3 contains 15 residues. CDR1 is MNHNS, CDR2 SASEGT, per germline. The CDR3 region is CASSEVRGQGEKLFF. The CDR3 DNA reads TGTGCCAGCAGTGAAGTTAGGGGGCAGGGTGAAAAACTGTTTTTT.

V usage is TRBV6-5 and J usage is TRBJ2-7; 8 nucleotides agree with TRBD1. Looked up from germline, CDR1 is MNHEY and CDR2 is SVGAGI. Unmatched junction bases numbered 9, after V lost 8 bases and J lost 6 bases. This CDR3 is 13 amino acids long. DNA for the CDR3: TGTGCCAGCTCGGGACAGGTTAAGGGCGAGCAGTACTTC. This codes for CASSGQVKGEQYF.

The chain is built from TRBV3-1 (or the pseudogene TRBV3-2) and TRBJ2-1; D is uncertain. The length of the CDR3 is 15 residues. Trimming took off 1 base at V and 5 bases at J, with 12 bases between the two ends. CDR1 and CDR2 (germline): LGHDT, YNNKEL (reference sequence). In nucleotides, the CDR3 is TGTGCCAGCAGCCAAGGTCAGGTCCGAAACAATGAGCAGTTCTTC. Its protein product is CASSQGQVRNNEQFF.

The chain joins TRBV6-5 to TRBJ2-1, with D possibly being TRBD2 (5 bases). From germline, CDR1 is MNHEY and CDR2 SVGAGI. CDR3 size: 14 residues. V dropped 4 bases and J dropped 0 bases, with 7 bases sitting between them. CDR3 bases: TGTGCCAGCAGTTCCGGGAACTCCTACAATGAGCAGTTCTTC. Protein sequence: CASSSGNSYNEQFF.

The rearrangement links TRBV19 to TRBJ1-3, with D possibly being TRBD1 (5 bases). The CDR3 spans 16 residues. V was trimmed by 3 bases and J by 0 bases, leaving 12 bases between them. Germline values: CDR1 LNHDA, CDR2 SQIVND (reference sequence). CDR3 nucleotides: TGTGCCAGTAGTATGGAGGGGCCTGTCTCTGGAAACACCATATATTTT. Protein sequence: CASSMEGPVSGNTIYF.

This chain connects TRBV9 to TRBJ2-3; tentative D call: TRBD2 (5 bases). The CDR3 loop spans 14 amino acids. CDR1 and CDR2 from the germline V gene are SGDLS and YYNGEE. Trimming left V 4 bases short and J 1 base short, with 10 bases between. CDR3 protein: CASSPSGGTDTQYF. CDR3 DNA: TGTGCCAGCAGCCCCTCCGGGGGCACAGATACGCAGTATTTT.

CDR3 protein: CSVLGLRETQYF. The CDR3 DNA sequence: TGCAGCGTTCTAGGTCTCCGAGAGACCCAGTACTTC. This chain joins TRBV29-1 and TRBJ2-5; D is unclear. This CDR3 contains 12 residues. Between the trimmed V and J ends, which lost 5 bases and 4 bases, there was a span of 11 bases. In germline, CDR1 is SQVTM, CDR2 ANQGSEA. Full variable domain (missing parts from reference TRBV29-1 and TRBJ2-5): SAVISQKPSRDICQRGTSLTIQCQVDSQVTMMFWYRQQPGQSLTLIATANQGSEATYESGFVIDKFPISRPNLTFSTLTVSNMSPEDSSIYLCSVLGLRETQYFGPGTRLLVL.

This clone was detected only once. V is TRBV5-1 and J is TRBJ2-2, with 14 bases fitting TRBD2. V lost 4 bases, J lost 5 bases, and 7 bases stayed unmatched. The germline gives CDR1 SGHRS, CDR2 YFSETQ. CDR3 size: 17 residues. Here the CDR3 reads CASSRGLAGVGTGELFF. The CDR3, as DNA: TGCGCCAGCAGCCGGGGACTAGCGGGAGTAGGAACCGGGGAGCTGTTTTTT.

This sequence joins TRBV18 and TRBJ1-1; D is perhaps TRBD1 (6 bases). The CDR3 has 13 residues. V was cut by 2 bases and J by 5 bases, with 9 bases left in between. The germline gives CDR1 KGHSH, CDR2 LQKENI. This CDR3 reads CASSPSQGTEAFF. In DNA form, the CDR3 reads TGTGCCAGCTCACCATCTCAGGGGACTGAAGCTTTCTTT.

V gene TRBV7-2 combines with J gene TRBJ2-1, with TRBD1 as a possible D gene (5 bases). Germline V gene sequence: CDR1 SGHTA, CDR2 FQGNSA. The CDR3 extends over 15 amino acids. The ends were cut back, 1 base at V and 4 bases at J, with 11 bases in the middle. CDR3 DNA sequence: TGTGCCAGCAGCTTAGAGGCAGGGTTATACAATGAGCAGTTCTTC. Its translation is CASSLEAGLYNEQFF. Filled out from reference TRBV7-2 and TRBJ2-1, the complete variable domain reads GAGVSQSPSNKVTEKGKDVELRCDPISGHTALYWYRQSLGQGLEFLIYFQGNSAPDKSGLPSDRFSAERTGGSVSTLTIQRTQQEDSAVYLCASSLEAGLYNEQFFGPGTRLTVL.

The chain joins TRBV5-1 to TRBJ2-7; TRBD2 is a possible D gene (6 bases). The CDR3 extends over 14 amino acids. Germline V lookup: CDR1 SGHRS, CDR2 YFSETQ. Trimming removed 1 base at V and 0 bases at J, with 8 bases between. The CDR3 here is CASSLSGSSYEQYF. In nucleotides, the CDR3 is TGCGCCAGCAGCTTGTCCGGGAGCTCCTACGAGCAGTACTTC.

The chain employs TRBV19 and TRBJ1-1, with D maybe TRBD1 (5 bases). The V gene lost 4 bases and the J gene lost 11 bases, with 11 bases spanning the gap. Germline V gene data show CDR1 as LNHDA and CDR2 as SQIVND (reference sequence). The CDR3 has 11 amino acids. The CDR3 region has the DNA TGTGCCAGTAGTAGGGGCCGGGGGGCTTTCTTT. Its translation is CASSRGRGAFF.

This clone occurred a few times. This chain uses TRBV30 with TRBJ2-2; the match to TRBD2 covers 11 bases. Germline V gene sequence: CDR1 GTSNPN, CDR2 SVGIG (reference sequence). This CDR3 contains 17 residues. The V segment lost 4 bases and the J segment 5 bases; nucleotides outside the gene matches: 12. CDR3 in DNA: TGTGCCTGGACCCCCCTAGCGGGAGGCTCGTTGACCGGGGAGCTGTTTTTT. As protein: CAWTPLAGGSLTGELFF.

CDR3 sequence (DNA): TGTGCCAGCAGCTCCTTAGGGGGGGCGCGATCTGGAAACACCATATATTTT. This translates into CASSSLGGARSGNTIYF. The chain uses TRBV3-1 (or the pseudogene TRBV3-2) and TRBJ1-3; perhaps TRBD1 as D (6 bases). Germline CDR1 and CDR2: LGHDT and YNNKEL (reference sequence). The V end lost 5 bases, the J end lost 1 base, and 18 bases lay between the germline ends. The CDR3 totals 17 residues.

The chain uses TRBV7-3 and TRBJ2-1; tentative D call: TRBD1 (6 bases). The CDR3 contains 16 residues. Germline assignment: CDR1 SGHTA and CDR2 FQGTGA. V lost 3 bases to trimming and J lost 0 bases, with 12 bases between them. Here the CDR3 DNA reads TGTGCCAGCAGCTTGTGGGGGCCGGGCTCCTACAATGAGCAGTTCTTC. Its translation: CASSLWGPGSYNEQFF. The whole variable domain, filled in from reference TRBV7-3 and TRBJ2-1, reads GAGVSQTPSNKVTEKGKYVELRCDPISGHTALYWYRQSLGQGPEFLIYFQGTGAADDSGLPNDRFFAVRPEGSVSTLKIQRTERGDSAVYLCASSLWGPGSYNEQFFGPGTRLTVL.

This chain uses TRBV6-6 with TRBJ2-5; 9 bases line up with TRBD1. This CDR3 has 15 residues. Germline loops: CDR1 MNHNY, CDR2 SVGAGI (reference sequence). Trimming at V came to 6 bases and at J to 1 base, leaving 6 bases not matched to a gene. The CDR3 bases are TGTGCCAGCAGCGATACAGGGGGCCCCCAAGAGACCCAGTACTTC. Protein sequence: CASSDTGGPQETQYF.

The genes are TRBV25-1 and TRBJ1-1, with D maybe TRBD1 (5 bases). CDR1 is MGHDK, CDR2 SYGVNS, per germline. Trimming shortened V by 2 bases and J by 0 bases, and 10 bases separated the two germline ends. CDR3 size: 15 residues. CDR3 sequence reads: CASSEGAAMNTEAFF. The CDR3 nucleotides are TGTGCCAGCAGTGAAGGGGCAGCCATGAACACTGAAGCTTTCTTT.

This chain uses TRBV18 with TRBJ1-1; D unresolved. CDR1 is KGHSH, CDR2 LQKENI, per germline. V lost 7 bases to trimming and J lost 2 bases, with 11 bases between them. This CDR3 has 13 residues. CDR3 sequence (DNA): TGTGCCAGCTTGACGGGTTCCAACACTGAAGCTTTCTTT. Protein sequence: CASLTGSNTEAFF.

This clone appeared a single time. Here the CDR3 reads CASRQGFNSYNSPLHF. DNA of the CDR3: TGTGCCAGCAGACAGGGTTTTAACTCCTATAATTCACCCCTCCACTTT. The chain carries TRBV9 and TRBJ1-6, with D tentatively TRBD1 (6 bases). Germline V gives CDR1 SGDLS, CDR2 YYNGEE. CDR3 length equals 16 residues. Trimming cost V 5 bases and J 0 bases, with 12 bases left between them.

This clone was recorded many times. The V gene is TRBV19, the J gene TRBJ2-7; D is ambiguous. The CDR3 extends over 14 amino acids. Trimming took off 6 bases at V and 2 bases at J, with 14 bases between the two ends. Looked up from germline, CDR1 is LNHDA and CDR2 is SQIVND (reference sequence). CDR3 DNA: TGTGCCAGTAGGACACAGCAACCCCCCTACGAGCAGTACTTC. This encodes CASRTQQPPYEQYF.

This rearrangement joins TRBV7-9 to TRBJ2-2; no clear D. CDR3 length equals 15 residues. CDR1 SEHNR and CDR2 FQNEAQ come from the germline V gene (reference sequence). The ends were cut back, 8 bases at V and 3 bases at J, with 16 bases in the middle. CDR3 bases: TGTGCCAGCTCCCCGTTAAGAGGATACACCGGGGAGCTGTTTTTT. Translating it yields CASSPLRGYTGELFF.

V usage is TRBV11-2 and J usage is TRBJ1-5; D is possibly TRBD1 (5 bases). V shed 4 bases and J shed 4 bases, with 8 bases lying between them. Germline CDR1 SGHAT, CDR2 FQNNGV. CDR3 length equals 13 residues. The CDR3 reads CASSYGQNQPQHF. DNA of the CDR3: TGTGCCAGCAGCTACGGACAAAATCAGCCCCAGCATTTT.

The CDR3 DNA follows: TGCGCCAGCAGCTTAGGACAGGGGCCAAATGAGCAGTTCTTC. Protein sequence: CASSLGQGPNEQFF. This chain uses TRBV5-1 with TRBJ2-1; 9 bases are a match to TRBD1. The germline V gene encodes CDR1 SGHRS and CDR2 YFSETQ. The CDR3 totals 14 residues. With 2 bases clipped from V and 7 bases from J, the junction kept 4 bases outside the gene matches.